The 7 T cell receptor beta chains presented below share a single source sample, sequenced in a study of blood T cell repertoires in COVID-19. Here immunoSEQ multiplex PCR was the method, and the copy in TCRdb shows in-frame clones only, minus some. The repertoire consists of approximately 350,000 clones, with 75% to 90% occurring once and the leading ten covering 1%. What was sequenced was PBMCs or T cells enriched from blood (not recorded which). These receptors were obtained from a man younger than 35 who had recovered from COVID-19.

Remarks on this clone: Germline is not matched at one junction end, which may reflect a read error. This chain connects TRBV12-3 or TRBV12-4 to TRBJ1-1; D ambiguous. The CDR3 is 12 residues long. The CDR3 spells CASSSSPSRMSF. The CDR3 DNA reads TGTGCCAGCAGTTCATCTCCCTCGAGAATGAGCTTT.

The CDR3 region is CASSQTPRGTEAFF. The CDR3 nucleotides are TGTGCCAGCAGCCAAACCCCCCGGGGCACTGAAGCTTTCTTT. The rearrangement joins TRBV7-9 to TRBJ1-1; no firm D call. Trimming removed 5 bases at V and 4 bases at J, with 14 bases between. From germline, CDR1 is SEHNR and CDR2 FQNEAQ (reference sequence). The CDR3 extends over 14 amino acids.

The chain is built from TRBV7-9 and TRBJ1-2; 7 bases are shared with TRBD1. The CDR3 totals 14 residues. Germline V gene data show CDR1 as SEHNR and CDR2 as FQNEAQ (reference sequence). The V segment lost 5 bases and the J segment 0 bases; nucleotides outside the gene matches: 3. The CDR3 DNA sequence: TGTGCCAGCAGCCCGGGACAGACTAACTATGGCTACACCTTC. It codes for CASSPGQTNYGYTF. Full variable domain (remainder filled in from reference TRBV7-9 and TRBJ1-2): DTGVSQNPRHKITKRGQNVTFRCDPISEHNRLYWYRQTLGQGPEFLTYFQNEAQLEKSRLLSDRFSAERPKGSFSTLEIQRTEQGDSAMYLCASSPGQTNYGYTFGSGTRLTVV.

V usage is TRBV27 and J usage is TRBJ2-2; the D is unclear. The germline V gene encodes CDR1 MNHEY and CDR2 SMNVEV (reference sequence). The germline V and J ends were trimmed by 0 bases and 2 bases, with 16 bases remaining between them. CDR3 size: 18 residues. The CDR3 coding sequence is TGTGCCAGCAGTTTATCGTTTCAGCGATTTCCAAACACCGGGGAGCTGTTTTTT. Residues: CASSLSFQRFPNTGELFF.

This clone was picked up a small number of times. The chain links TRBV5-6 to TRBJ1-1, with D perhaps matching TRBD1 (6 bases). V gave up 4 bases and J gave up 0 bases, with 19 bases separating them. Germline values: CDR1 SGHDT, CDR2 YYEEEE. CDR3 length: 17 residues. DNA for the CDR3: TGTGCCAGCAGCCTGGAACAGGGAGCTCGCGTGAACACTGAAGCTTTCTTT. Translating gives CASSLEQGARVNTEAFF.

This clone was detected only once. This chain links TRBV6-5 with TRBJ1-4; 10 positions agree with TRBD1. Germline lookup yields CDR1 MNHEY and CDR2 SVGAGI. This CDR3 region has 14 residues. J lost 8 bases, V lost 6 bases, and 6 bases had no gene match. The CDR3 sequence is CASRGQGVHEKLFF. The DNA for the CDR3 is TGTGCCAGCAGAGGACAGGGGGTTCACGAAAAACTGTTTTTT.

This chain links TRBV20-1 with TRBJ1-2; D is unresolved. V lost 3 bases to trimming and J lost 9 bases, with 11 bases between them. This CDR3 contains 11 residues. Germline-derived CDR1 and CDR2 are DFQATT and SNEGSKA (reference sequence). This chain's CDR3 is CSARPLTRYTF. CDR3 in DNA: TGCAGTGCTAGGCCCCTGACACGCTACACCTTC.